Sequencing of this T cell receptor beta chain was carried out in a study of CXCR3-negative and CXCR3-positive naive CD8 T cells. Study in general: Overall TRB read output was roughly 130 million, and each library contained about 1.5 +/- 0.3 million reads.

Looked up from germline, CDR1 is LGHNT and CDR2 is FRNRAP. CDR3 length equals 17 residues. General study points: Hydrophobicity of TRB CDR3s was greater in CXCR3-positive naive cells than in CXCR3-negative naive cells. Cryopreserved cells showed partially decreased CXCR3 expression, and most assays used fresh PBMCs.

Naive CD8+ T cells displayed a CD45RO-CCR7+CD27+CD95- phenotype. The TRB libraries of cDNA were built by UMI-labeled 5' RACE. TCRdb reanalyzed the 5' RACE reads and collapses them to one entry per CDR3 protein, without DNA. Reported are approximately 130,000 distinct CDR3 sequences; the ten largest clones contain 0.41%. A remark on this clonotype: The antigen is not known.

This receptor was taken from a human donor in good health. Some clones in this sample may be carry-over from other donors' samples. This sequence joins TRBV12-5 and TRBJ2-1; TCRdb lists TRBD1, though no DNA is available to test this call. Sequenced material: naive CXCR3+ CD8+ T cells from blood. As to subset: CD45RO-CCR7+CD27+CD95- naive CD8+ T cells expressing CXCR3 (TNR3+). CDR3 region: CASGCPPRDRSYNEQFF.